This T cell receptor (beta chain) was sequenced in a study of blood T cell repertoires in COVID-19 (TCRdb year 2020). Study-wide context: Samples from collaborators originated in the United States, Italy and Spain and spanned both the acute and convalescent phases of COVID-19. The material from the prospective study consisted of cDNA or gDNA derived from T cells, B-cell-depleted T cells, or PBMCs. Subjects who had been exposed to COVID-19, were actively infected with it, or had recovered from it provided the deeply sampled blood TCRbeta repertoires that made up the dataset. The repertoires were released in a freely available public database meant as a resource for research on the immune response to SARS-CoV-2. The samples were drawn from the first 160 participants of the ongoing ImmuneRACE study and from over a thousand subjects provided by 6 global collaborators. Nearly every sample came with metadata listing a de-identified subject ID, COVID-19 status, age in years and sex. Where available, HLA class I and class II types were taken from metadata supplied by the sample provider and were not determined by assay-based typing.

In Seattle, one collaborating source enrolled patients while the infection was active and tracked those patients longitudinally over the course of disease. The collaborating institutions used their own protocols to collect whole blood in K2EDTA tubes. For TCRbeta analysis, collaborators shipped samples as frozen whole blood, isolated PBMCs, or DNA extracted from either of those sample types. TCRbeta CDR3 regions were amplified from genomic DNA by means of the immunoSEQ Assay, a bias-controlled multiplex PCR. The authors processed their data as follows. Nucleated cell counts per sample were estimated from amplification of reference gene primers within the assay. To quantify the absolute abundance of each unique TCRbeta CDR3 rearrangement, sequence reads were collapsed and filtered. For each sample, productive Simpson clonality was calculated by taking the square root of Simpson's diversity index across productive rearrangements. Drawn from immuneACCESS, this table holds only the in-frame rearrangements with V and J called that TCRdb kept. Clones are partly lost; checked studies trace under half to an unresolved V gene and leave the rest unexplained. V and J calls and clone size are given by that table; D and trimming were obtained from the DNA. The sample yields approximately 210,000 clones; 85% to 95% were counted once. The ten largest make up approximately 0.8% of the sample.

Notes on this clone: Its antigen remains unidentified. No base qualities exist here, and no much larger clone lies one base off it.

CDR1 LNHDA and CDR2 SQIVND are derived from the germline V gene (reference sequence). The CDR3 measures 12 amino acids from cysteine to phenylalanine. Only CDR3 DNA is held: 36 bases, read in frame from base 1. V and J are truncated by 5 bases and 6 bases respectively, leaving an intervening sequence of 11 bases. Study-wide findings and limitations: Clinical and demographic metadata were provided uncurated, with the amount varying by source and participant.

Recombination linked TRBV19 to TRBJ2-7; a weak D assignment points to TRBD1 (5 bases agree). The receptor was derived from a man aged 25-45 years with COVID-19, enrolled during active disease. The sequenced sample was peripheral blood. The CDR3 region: CASSESRGEQYF. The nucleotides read TGTGCCAGTAGTGAGAGTAGGGGCGAGCAGTACTTC.